A single sample is the source of the 22 T cell receptor beta chains below, sequenced in a study of pediatric ulcerative colitis. Sequencing used immunoSEQ multiplex PCR; TCRdb keeps in-frame clones, though not all of them. This sample yields roughly 60,000 clones, of which over 80% are seen a single time; around 1.5% belongs to the top ten. Source material: blood. The receptor source for this set is a boy younger than 18 who was a control in a study of pediatric ulcerative colitis.

This chain uses TRBV19 with TRBJ1-2; possible D gene TRBD1, 5 bases. V lost 2 bases, J lost 7 bases, and 20 bases lay in between. The CDR3 is 16 amino acids. Per the germline V gene, CDR1 is LNHDA and CDR2 is SQIVND (reference sequence). The CDR3 DNA reads TGTGCCAGTAGTATATTACAGCGACAGCCAGTCCCTGGCTACACCTTC. Protein product: CASSILQRQPVPGYTF.

The chain joins TRBV7-3 to TRBJ1-1, with 7 bases lining up with TRBD1. Germline V gene lookup returns CDR1 SGHTA and CDR2 FQGTGA. CDR3 size: 17 residues. V lost 4 bases to trimming and J lost 4 bases; unmatched junction nucleotides: 15. The CDR3 here is CASSSNGGGGLSTEAFF. Written as DNA, the CDR3 is TGTGCCAGCAGCTCAAATGGAGGGGGCGGTTTAAGCACTGAAGCTTTCTTT.

The rearrangement joins TRBV9 to TRBJ1-1; D gene uncertain. The V end lost 4 bases, the J end lost 3 bases, and 10 bases lay between the germline ends. The CDR3 runs 13 residues. Germline assignment: CDR1 SGDLS and CDR2 YYNGEE. As DNA, the CDR3 is TGTGCCAGCAGCCCCCTCGGGGACACTGAAGCTTTCTTT. Amino acids: CASSPLGDTEAFF.

This sequence joins TRBV6-1 and TRBJ1-1, with D maybe TRBD1 (5 bases). CDR1 is MNHNS, CDR2 SASEGT, per germline. The CDR3 length is 12 residues. V lost 8 bases and J 6 bases, leaving 13 bases between the germline ends. CDR3 region: CASARTGAEAFF. The CDR3 DNA reads TGTGCCAGCGCCCGGACGGGGGCTGAAGCTTTCTTT.

The rearrangement links TRBV29-1 to TRBJ2-1; D might be TRBD2 (7 bases). The CDR3 extends over 14 amino acids. Germline V gene lookup returns CDR1 SQVTM and CDR2 ANQGSEA. V lost 7 bases and J lost 0, with 13 bases in between. CDR3 protein: CSAQRGASYNEQFF. The CDR3 region has the DNA TGCAGCGCCCAACGGGGGGCCTCCTACAATGAGCAGTTCTTC.

The V gene is TRBV18, the J gene TRBJ2-6; D unclear. Between the trimmed V and J ends, which lost 2 bases and 0 bases, there was a span of 11 bases. This CDR3 comprises 17 residues. Germline CDR1 and CDR2: KGHSH and LQKENI. CDR3 sequence: CASSPNRASSGANVLTF. CDR3 sequence (DNA): TGTGCCAGCTCACCAAACAGAGCCTCCTCTGGGGCCAACGTCCTGACTTTC.

J is TRBJ2-1 and V is TRBV4-3; 10 bases agree with TRBD2. The V gene's germline CDR1 is LGHNA and CDR2 YSLEER. The CDR3 spans 15 residues. V was pared by 0 bases and J by 8 bases, with 4 bases of the junction left unmatched. The CDR3 here is CASSQDFGTSDEQFF. The CDR3 region has the DNA TGCGCCAGCAGCCAAGACTTCGGGACTAGCGATGAGCAGTTCTTC.

For the CDR3, the DNA is TGTGCCTGGAGTGAGAGGGGGATGGAGCAGTACTTC. Protein sequence: CAWSERGMEQYF. The chain carries TRBV30 and TRBJ2-7; perhaps TRBD1 as D (6 bases). The CDR3 extends over 12 amino acids. Looked up from germline, CDR1 is GTSNPN and CDR2 is SVGIG (reference sequence). The ends were cut back, 1 base at V and 7 bases at J, with 11 bases in the middle.

The V call is TRBV21-1, the J call TRBJ1-1; the tabulated D call, TRBD1, remains unverified against the DNA. TRBV21-1 is tagged as a pseudogene. The CDR3 is 16 residues long. CDR3 DNA sequence: TGTGCCAGCGGACGACAGGGTCCGTCAACGAACACTGAAGCTTTCTTT. Its protein product is CASGRQGPSTNTEAFF.

The V and J genes are TRBV5-6 and TRBJ2-7, with TRBD2 matching 13 bases. Germline V gene sequence: CDR1 SGHDT, CDR2 YYEEEE. This CDR3 is built from 16 residues. Trimming removed 4 bases from V and 3 bases from J; junction bases left unmatched: 7. In DNA, the CDR3 is TGTGCCAGCAGCCCAGGACTAGCGGGAGTATACTACGAGCAGTACTTC. Translating it yields CASSPGLAGVYYEQYF.

This rearrangement joins TRBV7-9 to TRBJ2-2, with TRBD1 matching 7 bases. The germline CDR1 and CDR2 sequences are SEHNR and FQNEAQ (reference sequence). The CDR3 consists of 14 residues. Trimming removed 7 bases from V and 5 bases from J; junction bases left unmatched: 7. CDR3 residues: CASTSGQRTGELFF. As DNA, the CDR3 is TGTGCCAGCACCTCGGGACAGAGGACCGGGGAGCTGTTTTTT.

V and J are TRBV6-1 and TRBJ2-5, with 9 bases lining up with TRBD2. V trimming: 0 bases; J trimming: 7 bases; junction bases outside the gene matches: 12. CDR3 length equals 17 residues. Germline CDR1 MNHNS, CDR2 SASEGT. CDR3 bases: TGTGCCAGCAGTGAAGCGCCCAGCGGGAGGCTTTACGGGACCCAGTACTTC. Protein product: CASSEAPSGRLYGTQYF.

This chain connects TRBV11-2 to TRBJ1-5; a possible D gene is TRBD1 (5 bases). Trimming cost V 1 base and J 4 bases, with 14 bases left between them. Germline lookup yields CDR1 SGHAT and CDR2 FQNNGV. The CDR3 is 16 amino acids. The CDR3 sequence is CASSLGTGVENQPQHF. DNA for the CDR3: TGTGCCAGCAGCTTAGGAACAGGAGTTGAGAATCAGCCCCAGCATTTT.

The chain is built from TRBV27 and TRBJ2-3, with D possibly TRBD1 on 6 matching bases. Trimming cost V 6 bases and J 7 bases, with 14 bases left between them. Germline V gene sequence: CDR1 MNHEY, CDR2 SMNVEV (reference sequence). CDR3 length: 13 residues. The CDR3 protein is CASSPRGRNTQYF. The CDR3 nucleotides read TGTGCCAGCAGCCCCAGGGGCCGTAATACGCAGTATTTT.

The chain's CDR3 is CASSENSNQGLGYGYTF. For the CDR3, the DNA is TGTGCCAGCAGTGAGAACTCGAATCAGGGGTTGGGCTATGGCTACACCTTC. V is TRBV25-1 and J is TRBJ1-2, with a tentative D call TRBD1 (6 bases). Germline V gene sequence: CDR1 MGHDK, CDR2 SYGVNS. With 3 bases removed from V and 4 bases from J, the gap between germline ends came to 21 bases. The CDR3 runs to 17 residues.

This clone was counted a single time. The chain has TRBV12-5 and TRBJ1-2; D perhaps matches TRBD1 (6 bases). Trimming left V 0 bases short and J 3 bases short, with 11 bases between. This CDR3 comprises 15 residues. Germline CDR1 and CDR2: LGHNT and FRNRAP. Written as DNA, the CDR3 is TGTGCTAGTGGTTTGGTACAGGGCGTAGACTATGGCTACACCTTC. This codes for CASGLVQGVDYGYTF.

The chain has TRBV27 and TRBJ2-1, with 10 bases identical to TRBD2. The CDR3 totals 16 residues. The trim removed 6 bases at V and 7 bases at J, leaving 12 bases unmatched. Per germline, CDR1 MNHEY and CDR2 SMNVEV (reference sequence). The CDR3, as DNA: TGTGCCAGCAGCCCTTCGACTAGCGGGCTTGCGAATGAGCAGTTCTTC. Its protein product is CASSPSTSGLANEQFF.

This chain links TRBV19 with TRBJ1-4; no firm D call. This CDR3 comprises 14 residues. Germline assignment: CDR1 LNHDA and CDR2 SQIVND (reference sequence). V was cut by 3 bases and J by 5 bases, with 10 bases left in between. The CDR3 nucleotides are TGTGCCAGTAGTATCGAACCACTGAATGAAAAACTGTTTTTT. Protein sequence: CASSIEPLNEKLFF. The full variable domain, completed using reference TRBV19 and TRBJ1-4, is DGGITQSPKYLFRKEGQNVTLSCEQNLNHDAMYWYRQDPGQGLRLIYYSQIVNDFQKGDIAEGYSVSREKKESFPLTVTSAQKNPTAFYLCASSIEPLNEKLFFGSGTQLSVL.

V usage is TRBV6-1 and J usage is TRBJ1-2; possibly TRBD1 for D (5 bases). Trimming shortened V by 7 bases and J by 2 bases, and 17 bases separated the two germline ends. In germline, CDR1 is MNHNS, CDR2 SASEGT. CDR3 size: 15 residues. As DNA, the CDR3 is TGTGCCAGCATATTCGGTCAAGGGGTAAACTATGGCTACACCTTC. This translates into CASIFGQGVNYGYTF.

The chain uses TRBV5-1 and TRBJ2-5; D unresolved. Trimming removed 5 bases at V and 0 bases at J, with 5 bases between. CDR1 and CDR2 (germline): SGHRS, YFSETQ. The CDR3 spans 12 residues. CDR3 sequence reads: CASRADQETQYF. The CDR3 coding sequence is TGCGCCAGCAGGGCGGACCAAGAGACCCAGTACTTC.

The chain carries TRBV29-1 and TRBJ2-1, with 8 bases fitting TRBD1. The germline V gene encodes CDR1 SQVTM and CDR2 ANQGSEA. Germline trimming cut 7 bases from V and 2 bases from J; bases unmatched to any gene: 7. This CDR3 is built from 14 residues. The CDR3 is CSGTGTYAYNEQFF. The CDR3 DNA follows: TGCAGCGGGACAGGGACTTATGCCTACAATGAGCAGTTCTTC.

The chain is built from TRBV5-1 and TRBJ2-1; D remains unclear. This CDR3 contains 13 residues. Trimming removed 0 bases from V and 5 bases from J, with 6 bases in between. Germline lookup yields CDR1 SGHRS and CDR2 YFSETQ. The DNA for the CDR3 is TGCGCCAGCAGCTTGGGGACCAACAATGAGCAGTTCTTC. Amino acids: CASSLGTNNEQFF.